The 9 T cell receptor beta chains in this list originate from one sample, sequenced in a study of control samples from healthy donors and cancer patients. Using immunoSEQ multiplex PCR, the repertoire was profiled, and TCRdb retains in-frame clones only, with some absent. The sample includes about 130,000 clones, 88% of them seen just once. Sequencing input: blood. The receptors stem from a man in his fifties in good health.

This clone occurred a few times. The chain employs TRBV13 and TRBJ1-1; D gene uncertain. The ends were cut back, 4 bases at V and 4 bases at J, with 13 bases in the middle. Germline-derived CDR1 and CDR2 are PRHDT and FYEKMQ (reference sequence). The length of the CDR3 is 14 residues. This CDR3 reads CASSYSILGTEAFF. CDR3 DNA: TGTGCCAGCAGCTACTCGATCCTGGGCACTGAAGCTTTCTTT.

Worth noting for this clone: The same CDR3 is also encoded by other DNA sequences in this sample. The V call is TRBV2, the J call TRBJ2-7, with no clear D. The CDR3 has 12 amino acids. CDR1 is SNHLY, CDR2 FYNNEI, per germline. V gave up 2 bases and J gave up 2 bases, with 4 bases separating them. CDR3 sequence: CASSEQAYEQYF. DNA of the CDR3: TGTGCCAGCAGTGAACAAGCCTACGAGCAGTACTTC.

The gene calls are TRBV5-1 and TRBJ2-2; D may be TRBD2 (5 bases). The CDR3 is made up of 16 amino acids. In germline, CDR1 is SGHRS, CDR2 YFSETQ. The V end lost 0 bases, the J end lost 3 bases, and 12 bases lay between the germline ends. The DNA for the CDR3 is TGCGCCAGCAGCTTGGGAGGCGGAGGCTACACCGGGGAGCTGTTTTTT. It translates to CASSLGGGGYTGELFF.

The chain has TRBV6-5 and TRBJ1-5; no clear D gene. Germline V gives CDR1 MNHEY, CDR2 SVGAGI. This CDR3 has 15 amino acids. V lost 2 bases and J lost 4, with 12 bases in between. The CDR3 DNA follows: TGTGCCAGCAGTTACAGAGCTGGAGGGAATCAGCCCCAGCATTTT. Translated: CASSYRAGGNQPQHF.

The chain has TRBV5-1 and TRBJ1-6; 8 positions agree with TRBD1. The CDR3 consists of 14 residues. The junction had 8 bases not matched to a gene; V was cut back by 5 bases and J by 10 bases. CDR1 and CDR2 from the germline V gene are SGHRS and YFSETQ. This CDR3 is CASRDGQGDSPLHF. In DNA form, the CDR3 reads TGCGCCAGCAGGGATGGACAGGGAGACTCACCCCTCCACTTT.

The gene calls are TRBV5-1 and TRBJ2-2; D possibly matches TRBD1 or TRBD2 (6 bases each). Germline V gives CDR1 SGHRS, CDR2 YFSETQ. V dropped 0 bases and J dropped 6 bases, with 21 bases sitting between them. There are 18 residues in the CDR3. In DNA form, the CDR3 reads TGCGCCAGCAGCTTGGCCGAGTTATTCGCAGGGGAGGCCGGGGAGCTGTTTTTT. Residues: CASSLAELFAGEAGELFF.

This rearrangement joins TRBV7-3 to TRBJ2-7; D not resolved. V lost 5 bases, J lost 0 bases, and 11 bases lay in between. Germline CDR1 is SGHTA and CDR2 is FQGTGA. The CDR3 contains 14 residues. The CDR3: CASSPGLSSYEQYF. The DNA of the CDR3 is TGTGCCAGCAGCCCCGGCCTAAGCTCCTACGAGCAGTACTTC. Full variable domain (missing parts from reference TRBV7-3 and TRBJ2-7): GAGVSQTPSNKVTEKGKYVELRCDPISGHTALYWYRQSLGQGPEFLIYFQGTGAADDSGLPNDRFFAVRPEGSVSTLKIQRTERGDSAVYLCASSPGLSSYEQYFGPGTRLTVT.

This chain joins TRBV5-1 and TRBJ2-2; a weak D match, TRBD2 (6 bases). Looked up from germline, CDR1 is SGHRS and CDR2 is YFSETQ. V gave up 5 bases and J gave up 4 bases, with 18 bases separating them. CDR3 length equals 16 residues. CDR3 coding DNA: TGCGCCAGCAGATCCGGTGCGGGGTCGAGCACCGGGGAGCTGTTTTTT. Protein sequence: CASRSGAGSSTGELFF.

This chain uses TRBV4-2 with TRBJ1-4; D ambiguous. CDR1 is LGHNA, CDR2 YNFKEQ, per germline. The CDR3 length is 17 residues. Trimming shortened V by 0 bases and J by 4 bases, and 15 bases separated the two germline ends. This CDR3 reads CASSQEGSRAYNEKLFF. The CDR3 nucleotides read TGTGCCAGCAGCCAAGAGGGAAGCCGGGCTTATAATGAAAAACTGTTTTTT.